This T cell receptor beta chain was recorded in a study of blood T cells in healthy people across ages. This CDR3 comprises 15 residues. Per the germline V gene, CDR1 is MDHEN and CDR2 is SYDVKM. About this clonotype itself: One end of the junction varies from germline; a read error may be responsible.

A second about 7 to 12 cycle PCR used barcoded and J-beta primers. TCRdb ran MiXCR on the 5' RACE reads and lists one entry per CDR3 protein. The sample lists about 1 million distinct CDR3 sequences; under 45% were seen once. Sequencing used blood. The TCR originated in a woman aged 60-75 years in good health. The chain couples TRBV28 to TRBJ2-1; 8 bases fit TRBD1. CDR3 loop: CASSLPWTGHNERFF. CDR3 sequence (DNA): TGTGCCAGCAGTTTACCCTGGACAGGGCACAATGAGCGGTTCTTC.